The rows below give T cell receptor beta chains drawn from one sample of a study of neurological immune-mediated disorders. TCRdb re-called the 5' RACE reads through MiXCR, storing one row per CDR3 protein. The sample holds around 94,000 distinct CDR3 sequences, 3.5% to 4% seen once. Sample: PBMCs. These receptors came from a woman between 18 and 29 years old with multiple sclerosis. The CDR3 runs from the conserved cysteine through the conserved F or W. Fields, in order: D gene, clone size, J gene, V gene, CDR3 DNA, CDR3 protein. The D gene is left open where the match is weak. The size of a clone is reported for some rows only, either as once, few or many, or as a class for expanded clones.

D gene: .; clone size: many; J gene: TRBJ2-2; V gene: TRBV10-3; CDR3 DNA: TGTGCCATCAGTGAGTCGGACCCCGGCGCCGGGGAGCTGTTTTTT; CDR3 protein: CAISESDPGAGELFF
D gene: .; clone size: many; J gene: TRBJ2-1; V gene: TRBV25-1; CDR3 DNA: TGTGCCAGCAGTGGACCCTCCTACAATGAGCAGTTCTTC; CDR3 protein: CASSGPSYNEQFF
D gene: .; clone size: many; J gene: TRBJ2-7; V gene: TRBV27; CDR3 DNA: TGTGCCAGCAGTTTTACCGTTTCCTACGAGCAGTACTTC; CDR3 protein: CASSFTVSYEQYF
D gene: TRBD1; clone size: many; J gene: TRBJ2-2; V gene: TRBV5-1; CDR3 DNA: TGCGCCAGCAGCGCAGGGACAGCGAACACCGGGGAGCTGTTTTTT; CDR3 protein: CASSAGTANTGELFF
D gene: TRBD2; clone size: few; J gene: TRBJ2-7; V gene: TRBV20-1; CDR3 DNA: TGCAGTGGCTCTGGCGGGAGAGGCTACGAGCAGTACTTC; CDR3 protein: CSGSGGRGYEQYF
D gene: TRBD2; clone size: many; J gene: TRBJ2-7; V gene: TRBV5-1; CDR3 DNA: TGCGCCAGCTCCCAGGAGAGCGGGGGACTCTACGAGCAGTACTTC; CDR3 protein: CASSQESGGLYEQYF
D gene: .; clone size: many; J gene: TRBJ2-7; V gene: TRBV20-1; CDR3 DNA: TGCAGTGCTGGAGGGGGCAACTACGAGCAGTACTTC; CDR3 protein: CSAGGGNYEQYF
D gene: .; clone size: many; J gene: TRBJ2-5; V gene: TRBV5-1; CDR3 DNA: TGCGCCAGCAGCTCAGATCCCCAAGAGACCCAGTACTTC; CDR3 protein: CASSSDPQETQYF
D gene: .; clone size: many; J gene: TRBJ2-2; V gene: TRBV4-1; CDR3 DNA: TGCGCCAGCAGCCAAGGTCCTCTAACCAACACCGGGGAGCTGTTTTTT; CDR3 protein: CASSQGPLTNTGELFF
D gene: TRBD2; clone size: many; J gene: TRBJ2-5; V gene: TRBV7-7; CDR3 DNA: TGTGCCAGCAGCCCCGGACTAGCGGGGGAATGGGAGACCCAGTACTTC; CDR3 protein: CASSPGLAGEWETQYF
D gene: TRBD1; clone size: many; J gene: TRBJ1-2; V gene: TRBV7-9; CDR3 DNA: TGTGCCAGCAGCCAGGACAGGGCATTCTATGGCTACACCTTC; CDR3 protein: CASSQDRAFYGYTF
D gene: .; clone size: .; J gene: TRBJ1-1; V gene: TRBV7-9; CDR3 DNA: TGTGCCATCCAATCGGGTCCAGGGGTGGGTGAAGCTTTCTTT; CDR3 protein: CAIQSGPGVGEAFF
D gene: TRBD1; clone size: few; J gene: TRBJ2-1; V gene: TRBV27; CDR3 DNA: TGTGCCAGCAGTTTTGTTGGGACAGGGGTCTATGAGCAGTTCTTC; CDR3 protein: CASSFVGTGVYEQFF
D gene: .; clone size: many; J gene: TRBJ2-7; V gene: TRBV6-2/TRBV6-3; CDR3 DNA: TGTGCCAGCGGAACCCCCCGGAGGCTAGGAGGCGAGCAGTACTTC; CDR3 protein: CASGTPRRLGGEQYF
D gene: .; clone size: many; J gene: TRBJ2-7; V gene: TRBV10-3; CDR3 DNA: TGTGCCATCCGTCGACTTGCGAATTCCGAGCAGTACTTC; CDR3 protein: CAIRRLANSEQYF
D gene: .; clone size: many; J gene: TRBJ2-3; V gene: TRBV10-3; CDR3 DNA: TGTGCCATCAGTGTCGGGCTATCTAGCACAGATACGCAGTATTTT; CDR3 protein: CAISVGLSSTDTQYF
D gene: .; clone size: many; J gene: TRBJ2-1; V gene: TRBV20-1; CDR3 DNA: TGCAGTGCTAGCTACGGGAGTGCGTTGGATGAGCAGTTCTTC; CDR3 protein: CSASYGSALDEQFF
D gene: .; clone size: many; J gene: TRBJ2-7; V gene: TRBV7-6; CDR3 DNA: TGTGCCAGCAGTTCCATTCAGGGGAGCCACGAGCAGTACTTC; CDR3 protein: CASSSIQGSHEQYF
D gene: .; clone size: .; J gene: TRBJ2-5; V gene: TRBV3-1; CDR3 DNA: TGTGCCAGCAGCCCTACCTTGGGGCTCGGGGAGACCCAGTACTTC; CDR3 protein: CASSPTLGLGETQYF
D gene: .; clone size: many; J gene: TRBJ2-5; V gene: TRBV5-1; CDR3 DNA: TGCGCCAGCAGCCCTGGGGGGACGGAGAAAGAGACCCAGTACTTC; CDR3 protein: CASSPGGTEKETQYF
D gene: TRBD1; clone size: many; J gene: TRBJ2-4; V gene: TRBV5-5; CDR3 DNA: TGTGCCAGCAGCCTGTTAGGGACAGAAATTCAGTACTTC; CDR3 protein: CASSLLGTEIQYF
D gene: .; clone size: many; J gene: TRBJ2-4; V gene: TRBV2; CDR3 DNA: TGTGCCAGCAGTGGGGGAGGAATTCAGTACTTC; CDR3 protein: CASSGGGIQYF
D gene: .; clone size: many; J gene: TRBJ1-2; V gene: TRBV20-1; CDR3 DNA: TGCAGTGCAACCCAGGGAGGCCTCGGTGGCTACACCTTC; CDR3 protein: CSATQGGLGGYTF
D gene: .; clone size: .; J gene: TRBJ2-5; V gene: TRBV12-5; CDR3 DNA: TGTGCTAGTGGTTTGGTACCAGAGACCCAGTACTTC; CDR3 protein: CASGLVPETQYF
D gene: .; clone size: many; J gene: TRBJ1-5; V gene: TRBV15; CDR3 DNA: TGTGCCACCAGCAGAGTAGGGGTCCCCTCGAATCAGCCCCAGCATTTT; CDR3 protein: CATSRVGVPSNQPQHF
D gene: .; clone size: many; J gene: TRBJ2-7; V gene: TRBV5-1; CDR3 DNA: TGCGCCAGCAGCTTGGGTTGGGCCTACGAGCAGTACTTC; CDR3 protein: CASSLGWAYEQYF
D gene: .; clone size: .; J gene: TRBJ2-5; V gene: TRBV20-1; CDR3 DNA: TGCAGTGCTAGGTCTGACAGCCCCCAAGAGACCCAGTACTTC; CDR3 protein: CSARSDSPQETQYF
D gene: TRBD2; clone size: many; J gene: TRBJ2-3; V gene: TRBV7-2; CDR3 DNA: TGTGCCAGCAGCACGACTAGCGGCACAGATACGCAGTATTTT; CDR3 protein: CASSTTSGTDTQYF
D gene: .; clone size: many; J gene: TRBJ2-3; V gene: TRBV5-1; CDR3 DNA: TGCGCCAGCACCCAGGCCCACACAGATACGCAGTATTTT; CDR3 protein: CASTQAHTDTQYF
D gene: .; clone size: many; J gene: TRBJ2-1; V gene: TRBV5-1; CDR3 DNA: TGCGCCAGCAGCTTGGTTGGGGCACCCTCCTACAATGAGCAGTTCTTC; CDR3 protein: CASSLVGAPSYNEQFF
D gene: .; clone size: many; J gene: TRBJ2-1; V gene: TRBV6-6; CDR3 DNA: TGTGCCAGCAGTTACTCCAGCAATGAGCAGTTCTTC; CDR3 protein: CASSYSSNEQFF